Detailed here is one T cell receptor beta chain. Its antigen target is currently unknown. The input lacks base qualities; no much larger clone sits a single base away. Starting from roughly 500 ng total RNA, TCRbeta-specific cDNA was produced by reverse transcription with a constant-region primer and ProtoScript II reverse transcriptase. Construction of the TCRbeta libraries relied on three nested rounds of multiplex PCR, following a slightly modified ARM-PCR procedure. Each of the first two PCR rounds ran for around 10 cycles using multiplex TRBV1-TRBV30 forward primers together with a Cbeta reverse primer. Sample barcodes and Illumina adapters were added in a final 25-cycle PCR using Deep VentR polymerase. Before sequencing, amplicons of 200-500 bp were gel-purified using a QIAquick gel extraction kit. The TCRbeta amplicons were sequenced with 250-bp paired-end reads on an Illumina HiSeq 2500. Processing in the source paper ran as follows. Reads were quality-trimmed with Trimmomatic v0.33, and paired reads were merged with FLASH v1.2.11 to recover full CDR3 sequences. V, D and J germline segments were assigned to the rearranged TCRbeta sequences by MiGEC v1.2.1b. Clonotype statistics, along with Shannon-Wiener diversity indices, were calculated using VDJtools v1.0.0. Except for diversity analysis, only the 250 most abundant clonotypes of each sample were used in subsequent analyses to reduce sampling bias. The public reads were run again by TCRdb, first through fastp at Q25 and then through MiXCR, and only productive beta chains were kept. Rows with a matching CDR3 protein are joined into one entry that keeps the most common DNA and genes. TCRdb's processing, not the study's, gives the V and J calls here. The sample contains approximately 100,000 distinct CDR3 sequences, about 62% of them found a single time. In total, the top ten clones hold 10% to 15% of the sample.

The data were obtained in a study of tumor-infiltrating lymphocytes in primary liver carcinoma (dated by TCRdb to 2016 to 2017). A note on the overall study: Hepatocellular carcinoma (four) or combined HCC and intrahepatic cholangiocarcinoma (one) was present in the five patients, who were three men and two women aged 30 to 69 years. The five patients had tumors of stage T1-T3 N0M0, with maximum diameters ranging from roughly 4.2 to 11 cm. Each sample produced roughly 3.5 to 7.13 million productive TCRbeta reads, and read depth showed no significant difference between tissue types. For each liver tumor, the study sampled five regions along with adjacent normal tissue and blood, and applied TCRbeta repertoire sequencing, expression microarrays and whole-exome sequencing. A total of some 35 specimens from 5 patients underwent TCRbeta repertoire sequencing, comprising roughly 25 tumor regions, 5 adjacent noncancerous liver tissues and 5 peripheral blood samples. The 25 or so tumor region samples were profiled with Agilent mRNA microarrays so that TCRbeta repertoire diversity could be related to the local molecular phenotype. Reproducibility between technical replicate repertoires was high, with correlation coefficients above 0.95 and mean shared-clone rates approximately 0.88.

The CDR3 covers 15 residues, taking in both the cysteine and the phenylalanine. The only DNA kept is the CDR3, 45 bases in frame from the first base. According to the germline V gene, CDR1 reads SGHNT and CDR2 reads YENEEA. The germline V end is reduced by 7 bases and the J end by 8 bases; junction bases left unmatched: 12. General findings and caveats noted by the study authors: Only about 7-25% of top clones were present in all five regions of a tumor, suggesting spatial heterogeneity of tumor-infiltrating T cells. With just 4 or 5 patients in the study, the authors point out that the findings should be validated in a larger study. Only the TCR beta chain was sequenced, which likely underestimates true repertoire diversity because unpaired alpha chains were not captured. A significantly larger repertoire fraction was made up by the top 250 clones in tumors than in blood (p = 0.039). Since the samples were bulk and unsorted, there was no way to compare CD4+ and CD8+ T cell repertoires. Repertoire overlap was found to be higher between tumor regions (mean roughly 36%) than between tumor-adjacent (about 17%) or tumor-blood (about 14%) pairs, consistent with antigen-driven expansion.

Total RNA and DNA were co-extracted without cell sorting from around 20-30 mg of bulk tissue using the AllPrep DNA/RNA mini kit. Between late 2015 and March 2016, roughly five patients in China with histopathologically diagnosed primary liver carcinoma had surgical resection. Patients had chronic HBV infection and were treatment-naive at sampling. Five spatially separated regions were sampled from each tumor: the superior, inferior, left-lateral and right-lateral poles, plus the tumor centre. Histological examination found more than 90% viable tumor cells in every tumor sample. Each fresh piece of tumor and adjacent tissue was cut in two, with one half stored in RNAlater at -80 degrees C and the other half sent for histology.

The sequence came from a woman aged 55-70 years with primary liver carcinoma and hepatitis B virus infection. The rearranged segments are TRBV11-3 and TRBJ2-7, and 12 junctional nucleotides match TRBD1. Sequencing used liver tumor tissue from sampling region 2. The sample's cell subset or site label, in plain terms: tumor region T2, inferior pole. The nucleotides read TGTGCCAGCAAATTAGGGACAGGGGGCTCCCTCAAGCAGTACTTC. Its translation is CASKLGTGGSLKQYF.